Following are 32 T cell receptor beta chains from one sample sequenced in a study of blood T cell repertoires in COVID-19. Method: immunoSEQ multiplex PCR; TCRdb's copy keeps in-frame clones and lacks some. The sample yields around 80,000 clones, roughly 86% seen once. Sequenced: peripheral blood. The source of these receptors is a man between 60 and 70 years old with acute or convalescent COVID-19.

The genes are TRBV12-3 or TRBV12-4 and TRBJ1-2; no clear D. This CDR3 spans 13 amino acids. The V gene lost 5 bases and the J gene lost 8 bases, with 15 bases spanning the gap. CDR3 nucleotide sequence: TGTGCCAGCAGTCGACTGACGACGGGAGGCTACACCTTC. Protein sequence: CASSRLTTGGYTF.

CDR3 loop: CASSFRLAGGNEQFF. The CDR3 DNA sequence: TGTGCCAGCAGTTTCAGACTAGCGGGAGGGAATGAGCAGTTCTTC. This chain joins TRBV28 and TRBJ2-1, with 14 bases lining up with TRBD2. The junction had 2 bases not matched to a gene; V was cut back by 3 bases and J by 7 bases. The CDR3 has 15 amino acids. CDR1 is MDHEN and CDR2 is SYDVKM in the germline V gene.

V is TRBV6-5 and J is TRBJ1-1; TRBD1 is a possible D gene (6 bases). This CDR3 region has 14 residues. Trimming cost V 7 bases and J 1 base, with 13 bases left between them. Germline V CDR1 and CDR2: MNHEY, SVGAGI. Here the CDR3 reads CASNQGWGNTEAFF. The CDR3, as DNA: TGTGCCAGCAACCAGGGGTGGGGGAACACTGAAGCTTTCTTT.

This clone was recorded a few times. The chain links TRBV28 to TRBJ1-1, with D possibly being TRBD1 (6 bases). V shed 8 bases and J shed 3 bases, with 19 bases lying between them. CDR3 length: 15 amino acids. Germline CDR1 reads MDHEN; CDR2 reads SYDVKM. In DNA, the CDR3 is TGTGCCAGCCCCGGGGGGGGCATCTGGGACACTGAAGCTTTCTTT. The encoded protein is CASPGGGIWDTEAFF.

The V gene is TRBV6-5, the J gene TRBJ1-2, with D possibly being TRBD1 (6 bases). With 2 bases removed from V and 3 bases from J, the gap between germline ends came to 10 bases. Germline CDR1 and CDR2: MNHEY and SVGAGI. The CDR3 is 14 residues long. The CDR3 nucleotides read TGTGCCAGCAGTTACACACAGGGTTACTATGGCTACACCTTC. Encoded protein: CASSYTQGYYGYTF.

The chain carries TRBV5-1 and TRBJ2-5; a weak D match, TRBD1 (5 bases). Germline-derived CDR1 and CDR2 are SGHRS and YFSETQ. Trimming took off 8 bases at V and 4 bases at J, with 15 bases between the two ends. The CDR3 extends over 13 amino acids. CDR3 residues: CASRQSFPETQYF. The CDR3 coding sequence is TGCGCCAGTAGACAGTCCTTCCCAGAGACCCAGTACTTC.

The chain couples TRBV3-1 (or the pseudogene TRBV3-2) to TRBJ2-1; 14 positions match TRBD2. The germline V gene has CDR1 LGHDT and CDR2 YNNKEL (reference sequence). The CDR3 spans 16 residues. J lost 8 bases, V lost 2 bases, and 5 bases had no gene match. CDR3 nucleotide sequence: TGTGCCAGCAGCCAACCGGGACTAGCGGGAGCCGATGAGCAGTTCTTC. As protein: CASSQPGLAGADEQFF.

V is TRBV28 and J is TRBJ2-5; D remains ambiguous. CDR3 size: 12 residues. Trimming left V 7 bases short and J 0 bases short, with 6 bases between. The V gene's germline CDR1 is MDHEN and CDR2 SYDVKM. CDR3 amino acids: CASTAYQETQYF. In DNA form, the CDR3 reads TGTGCCAGCACCGCGTACCAAGAGACCCAGTACTTC.

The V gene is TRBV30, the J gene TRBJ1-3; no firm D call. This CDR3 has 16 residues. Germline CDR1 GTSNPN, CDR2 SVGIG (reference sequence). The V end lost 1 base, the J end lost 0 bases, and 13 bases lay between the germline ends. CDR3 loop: CAWSEQVLTSGNTIYF. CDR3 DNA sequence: TGTGCCTGGAGTGAGCAGGTCCTTACCTCTGGAAACACCATATATTTT.

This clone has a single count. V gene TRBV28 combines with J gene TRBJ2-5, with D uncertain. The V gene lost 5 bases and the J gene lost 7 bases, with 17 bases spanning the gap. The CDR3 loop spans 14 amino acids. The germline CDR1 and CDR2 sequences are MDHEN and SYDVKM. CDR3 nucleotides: TGTGCCAGCAGTACCCCCGCCGACTTAGGGACCCAGTACTTC. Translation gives CASSTPADLGTQYF.

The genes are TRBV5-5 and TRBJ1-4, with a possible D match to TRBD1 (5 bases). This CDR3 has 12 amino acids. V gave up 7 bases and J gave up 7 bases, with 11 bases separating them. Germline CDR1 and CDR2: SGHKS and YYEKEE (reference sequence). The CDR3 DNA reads TGTGCCAGCTCCCAGGGCGGTGAAAAACTGTTTTTT. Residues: CASSQGGEKLFF.

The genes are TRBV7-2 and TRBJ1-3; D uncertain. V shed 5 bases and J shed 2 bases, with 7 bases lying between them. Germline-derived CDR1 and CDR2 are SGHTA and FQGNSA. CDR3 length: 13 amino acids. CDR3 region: CASSPEPGNTIYF. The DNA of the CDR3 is TGTGCCAGCAGCCCCGAGCCTGGAAACACCATATATTTT. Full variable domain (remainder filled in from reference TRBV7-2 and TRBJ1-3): GAGVSQSPSNKVTEKGKDVELRCDPISGHTALYWYRQSLGQGLEFLIYFQGNSAPDKSGLPSDRFSAERTGGSVSTLTIQRTQQEDSAVYLCASSPEPGNTIYFGEGSWLTVV.

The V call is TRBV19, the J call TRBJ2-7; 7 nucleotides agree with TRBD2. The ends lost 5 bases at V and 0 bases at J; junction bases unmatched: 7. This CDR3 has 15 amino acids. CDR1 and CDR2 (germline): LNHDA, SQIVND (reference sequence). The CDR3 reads CASSGRDSSSYEQYF. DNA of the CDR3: TGTGCCAGTAGTGGGAGGGACTCGAGCTCCTACGAGCAGTACTTC.

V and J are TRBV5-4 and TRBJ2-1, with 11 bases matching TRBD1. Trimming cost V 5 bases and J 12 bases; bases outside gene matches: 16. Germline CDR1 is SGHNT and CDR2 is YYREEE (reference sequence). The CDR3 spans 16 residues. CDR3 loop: CASSQGTGGPLGGQFF. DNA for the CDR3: TGTGCCAGCAGTCAAGGGACAGGGGGACCCCTCGGGGGGCAGTTCTTC. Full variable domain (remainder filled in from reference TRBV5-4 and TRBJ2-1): ETGVTQSPTHLIKTRGQQVTLRCSSQSGHNTVSWYQQALGQGPQFIFQYYREEENGRGNFPPRFSGLQFPNYSSELNVNALELDDSALYLCASSQGTGGPLGGQFFGPGTRLTVL.

CDR3 sequence reads: CASSYSGAGNTIYF. In nucleotides, the CDR3 is TGTGCCAGCAGTTACTCAGGGGCTGGAAACACCATATATTTT. V usage is TRBV6-6 and J usage is TRBJ1-3; maybe TRBD1 (5 bases). CDR1 and CDR2 from the germline V gene are MNHNY and SVGAGI (reference sequence). This CDR3 comprises 14 residues. Trimming stripped 0 bases from V and 2 bases from J, with 5 bases between.

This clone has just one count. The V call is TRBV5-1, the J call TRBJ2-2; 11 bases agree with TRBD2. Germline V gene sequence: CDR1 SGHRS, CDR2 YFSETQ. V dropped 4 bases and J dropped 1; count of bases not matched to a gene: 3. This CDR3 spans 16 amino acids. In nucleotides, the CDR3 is TGCGCCAGCAGCCCGGGACTAGCGGTGAACACCGGGGAGCTGTTTTTT. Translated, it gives CASSPGLAVNTGELFF.

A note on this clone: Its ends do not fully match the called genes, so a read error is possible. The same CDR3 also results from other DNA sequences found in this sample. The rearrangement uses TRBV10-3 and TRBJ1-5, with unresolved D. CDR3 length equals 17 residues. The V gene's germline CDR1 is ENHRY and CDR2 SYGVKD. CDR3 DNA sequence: TGTGCCATTAGTGACCCGAGGGTGGCATCCAGCAATCAGCCCCAGCATTTT. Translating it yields CAISDPRVASSNQPQHF.

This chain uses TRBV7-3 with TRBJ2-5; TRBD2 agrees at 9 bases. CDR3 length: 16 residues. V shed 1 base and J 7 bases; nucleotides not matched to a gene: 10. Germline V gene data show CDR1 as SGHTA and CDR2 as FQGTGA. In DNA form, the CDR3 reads TGTGCCAGCAGCTTAAATAGCGGGGGAACGAAAGGGACCCAGTACTTC. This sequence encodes CASSLNSGGTKGTQYF.

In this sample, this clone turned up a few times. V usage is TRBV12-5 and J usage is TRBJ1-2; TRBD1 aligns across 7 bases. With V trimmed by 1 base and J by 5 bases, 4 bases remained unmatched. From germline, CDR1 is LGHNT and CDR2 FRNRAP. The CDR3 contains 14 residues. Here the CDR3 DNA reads TGTGCTAGTGGTTTGGCCCAGGGGGTATATGGCTACACCTTC. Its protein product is CASGLAQGVYGYTF. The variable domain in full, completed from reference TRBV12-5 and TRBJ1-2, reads DARVTQTPRHKVTEMGQEVTMRCQPILGHNTVFWYRQTMMQGLELLAYFRNRAPLDDSGMPKDRFSAEMPDATLATLKIQPSEPRDSAVYFCASGLAQGVYGYTFGSGTRLTVV.

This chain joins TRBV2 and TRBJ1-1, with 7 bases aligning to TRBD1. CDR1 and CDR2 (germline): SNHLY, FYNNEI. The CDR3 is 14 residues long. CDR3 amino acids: CATLGGTANTEAFF. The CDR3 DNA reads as TGTGCTACATTAGGCGGGACAGCGAACACTGAAGCTTTCTTT.

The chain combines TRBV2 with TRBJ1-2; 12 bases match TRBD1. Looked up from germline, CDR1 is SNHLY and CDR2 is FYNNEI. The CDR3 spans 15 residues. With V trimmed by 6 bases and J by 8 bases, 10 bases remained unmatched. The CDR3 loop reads CASRHEGQGATGYTF. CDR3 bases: TGTGCCAGCAGACATGAGGGACAGGGGGCTACAGGCTACACCTTC.

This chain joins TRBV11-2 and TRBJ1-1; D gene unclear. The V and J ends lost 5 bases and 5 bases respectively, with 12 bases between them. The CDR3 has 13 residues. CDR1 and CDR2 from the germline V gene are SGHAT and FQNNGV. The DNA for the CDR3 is TGTGCCAGCAGCCCTCAGGTTTCAACTGAAGCTTTCTTT. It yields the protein CASSPQVSTEAFF.

Written as DNA, the CDR3 is TGTGCCAGCTCACGAGGGACACGCTGGGAAGCTTTCTTT. This gives the protein CASSRGTRWEAFF. The chain joins TRBV18 to TRBJ1-1, with a possible D match to TRBD1 (6 bases). V dropped 4 bases and J dropped 8 bases, with 14 bases sitting between them. The CDR3 length is 13 residues. Germline CDR1 is KGHSH and CDR2 is LQKENI.

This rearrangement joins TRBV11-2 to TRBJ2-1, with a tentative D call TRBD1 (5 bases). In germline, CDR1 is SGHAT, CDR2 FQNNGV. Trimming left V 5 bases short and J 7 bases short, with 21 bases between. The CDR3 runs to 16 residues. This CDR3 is CASSPLRGLLGNEQFF. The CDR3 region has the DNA TGTGCCAGCAGCCCCCTTAGGGGTCTCCTGGGGAATGAGCAGTTCTTC. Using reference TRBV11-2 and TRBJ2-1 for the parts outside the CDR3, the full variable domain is EAGVAQSPRYKIIEKRQSVAFWCNPISGHATLYWYQQILGQGPKLLIQFQNNGVVDDSQLPKDRFSAERLKGVDSTLKIQPAKLEDSAVYLCASSPLRGLLGNEQFFGPGTRLTVL.

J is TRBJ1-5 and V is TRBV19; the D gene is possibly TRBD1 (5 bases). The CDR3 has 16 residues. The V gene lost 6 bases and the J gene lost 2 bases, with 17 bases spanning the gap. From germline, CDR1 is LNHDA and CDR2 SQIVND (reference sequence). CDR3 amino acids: CASRKTLGEGNQPQHF. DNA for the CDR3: TGTGCCAGTAGAAAAACCCTAGGGGAGGGCAATCAGCCCCAGCATTTT.

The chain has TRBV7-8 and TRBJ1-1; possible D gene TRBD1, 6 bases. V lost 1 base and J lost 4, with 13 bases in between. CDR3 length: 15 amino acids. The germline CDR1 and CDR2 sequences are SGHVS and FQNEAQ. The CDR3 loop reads CASSLVQGLGTEAFF. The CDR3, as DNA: TGTGCCAGCAGCTTAGTTCAGGGGCTCGGCACTGAAGCTTTCTTT.

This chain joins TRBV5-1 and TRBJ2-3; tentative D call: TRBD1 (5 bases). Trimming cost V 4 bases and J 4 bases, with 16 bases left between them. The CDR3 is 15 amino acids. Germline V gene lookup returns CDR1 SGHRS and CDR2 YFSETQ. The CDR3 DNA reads TGCGCCAGCAGCGCGACGTCGTGGGGCGCAGATACGCAGTATTTT. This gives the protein CASSATSWGADTQYF.

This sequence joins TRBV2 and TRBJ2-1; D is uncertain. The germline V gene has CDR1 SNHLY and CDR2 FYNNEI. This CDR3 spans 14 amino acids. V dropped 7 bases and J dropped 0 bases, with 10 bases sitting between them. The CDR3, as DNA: TGTGCCAGCAACCAGGATGCCTCCTACAATGAGCAGTTCTTC. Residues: CASNQDASYNEQFF.

As DNA, the CDR3 is TGTGCCAGCAGCCCAGGGACAGGGGTATATGGCTACACCTTC. Encoded protein: CASSPGTGVYGYTF. The rearrangement joins TRBV3-1 (or the pseudogene TRBV3-2) to TRBJ1-2; 10 bases line up with TRBD1. CDR1 LGHDT and CDR2 YNNKEL come from the germline V gene (reference sequence). Unmatched junction bases numbered 4, after V lost 4 bases and J lost 5 bases. The CDR3 spans 14 residues.

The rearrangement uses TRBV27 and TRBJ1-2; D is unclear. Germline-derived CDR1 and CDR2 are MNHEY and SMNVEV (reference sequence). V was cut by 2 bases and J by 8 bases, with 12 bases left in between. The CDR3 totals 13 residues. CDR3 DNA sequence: TGTGCCAGCAGTTTACAGGAAGGCAGGGGCTACACCTTC. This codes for CASSLQEGRGYTF.

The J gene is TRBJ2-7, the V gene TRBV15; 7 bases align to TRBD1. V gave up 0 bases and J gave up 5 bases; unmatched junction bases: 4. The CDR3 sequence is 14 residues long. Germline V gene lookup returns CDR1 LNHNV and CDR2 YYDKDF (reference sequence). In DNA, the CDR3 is TGTGCCACCAGCAGAGAAAGACAGGGAGACGAGCAGTACTTC. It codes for CATSRERQGDEQYF.

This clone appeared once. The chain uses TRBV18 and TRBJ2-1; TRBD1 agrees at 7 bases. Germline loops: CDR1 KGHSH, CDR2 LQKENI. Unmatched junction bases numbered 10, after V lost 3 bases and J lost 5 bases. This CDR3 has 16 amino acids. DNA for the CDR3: TGTGCCAGCTCACCGATACAGGGGACCTCTAACAATGAGCAGTTCTTC. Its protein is CASSPIQGTSNNEQFF.